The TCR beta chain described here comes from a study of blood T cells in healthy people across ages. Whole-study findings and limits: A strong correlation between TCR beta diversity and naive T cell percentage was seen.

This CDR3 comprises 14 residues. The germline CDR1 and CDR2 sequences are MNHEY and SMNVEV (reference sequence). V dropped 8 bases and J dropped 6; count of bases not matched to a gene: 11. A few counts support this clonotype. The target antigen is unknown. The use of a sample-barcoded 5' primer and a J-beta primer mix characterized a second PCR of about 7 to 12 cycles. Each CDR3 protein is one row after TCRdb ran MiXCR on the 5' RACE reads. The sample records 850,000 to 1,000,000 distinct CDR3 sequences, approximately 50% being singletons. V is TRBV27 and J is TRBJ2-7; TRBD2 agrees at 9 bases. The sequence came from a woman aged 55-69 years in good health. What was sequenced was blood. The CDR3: CASGTSQKVVEQYF. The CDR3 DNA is TGTGCCAGCGGGACTAGCCAGAAGGTTGTCGAGCAGTACTTC.